This T cell receptor (beta chain) was recorded in a study of long-term antiretroviral therapy in people with HIV. The study's findings and limits: The study found narrower CDR3 length ranges in HIV repertoires than in controls. Clones that had undergone expansion before ART dominated the repertoire at all time points. Diversity measured after ART increased yet remained under transplant donor controls.

Sequencing relied on immunoSEQ assay v3.0, run at survey level. Some clones are missing from TCRdb's copy, which holds only in-frame ones; the method was immunoSEQ multiplex PCR. Here the sample spans about 19,000 clones, approximately 90% being singletons. V lost 4 bases, J lost 0 bases, and 19 bases lay in between. Per germline, CDR1 MNHNS and CDR2 SASEGT. This CDR3 region has 19 residues. Note on this clone: What it binds is unknown.

The receptor's source is a man between 18 and 35 years old with HIV. The chain couples TRBV6-1 to TRBJ2-6; a weak D match, TRBD1 (6 bases). This specimen consisted of unsorted PBMCs, obtained 2.1 years after starting antiretroviral therapy. CDR3 nucleotide sequence: TGTGCCAGCAGTGTCCTCCCACCAGGGGTAAGCTCTGGGGCCAACGTCCTGACTTTC. Translating gives CASSVLPPGVSSGANVLTF.